Shown below are 20 T cell receptor beta chains from a single sample sequenced in a study of T-cell memory formation after mild COVID-19. A single record per CDR3 protein comes from TCRdb applying MiXCR to the 5' RACE reads. The sample yields tens of thousands of distinct CDR3 sequences, over 7.5% seen once. Sequenced: PBMCs or a T cell subset sorted from them (not recorded which). These receptors were taken from a man aged 18 to 30 who had mild COVID-19 (a few samples of this study predate the infection). Cell type and time point are not known.

This sequence joins TRBV29-1 and TRBJ1-2; maybe TRBD1 (5 bases). V was cut by 6 bases and J by 1 base, with 9 bases left in between. Germline values: CDR1 SQVTM, CDR2 ANQGSEA. CDR3 size: 12 residues. The CDR3 coding sequence is TGCAGCGTGGGGGACGGTAACTATGGCTACACCTTC. This sequence encodes CSVGDGNYGYTF.

The chain joins TRBV28 to TRBJ1-1, with 7 bases aligning to TRBD1. CDR1 and CDR2 from the germline V gene are MDHEN and SYDVKM. The CDR3 runs 15 residues. The J segment lost 0 bases and the V segment lost 5 bases, leaving 6 bases of the junction unmatched. The CDR3 loop is CASSLTTGMNTEAFF. CDR3 sequence (DNA): TGTGCCAGCAGTCTAACGACAGGGATGAACACTGAAGCTTTCTTT. Full variable domain (outside the CDR3, taken from reference TRBV28 and TRBJ1-1): DVKVTQSSRYLVKRTGEKVFLECVQDMDHENMFWYRQDPGLGLRLIYFSYDVKMKEKGDIPEGYSVSREKKERFSLILESASTNQTSMYLCASSLTTGMNTEAFFGQGTRLTVV.

This clonotype was observed a handful of times. The CDR3 is CSAPKRTGDNEQFF. The CDR3 DNA reads as TGCAGTGCTCCTAAGCGGACAGGGGACAATGAGCAGTTCTTC. V is TRBV20-1 and J is TRBJ2-1, with 9 bases that match TRBD1. V gave up 5 bases and J gave up 5 bases; unmatched junction bases: 7. From germline, CDR1 is DFQATT and CDR2 SNEGSKA (reference sequence). CDR3 length: 14 residues.

This sequence joins TRBV20-1 and TRBJ1-6; perhaps TRBD1 as D (5 bases). Germline CDR1 reads DFQATT; CDR2 reads SNEGSKA (reference sequence). The CDR3 runs to 15 residues. Between the trimmed V and J ends, which lost 0 bases and 4 bases, there was a span of 10 bases. The chain's CDR3 is CSAREFDRYNSPLHF. CDR3 in DNA: TGCAGTGCTAGAGAATTCGACAGATATAATTCACCCCTCCACTTT.

The table lists this clonotype with many counts. The V and J genes are TRBV7-2 and TRBJ1-2; D remains unclear. The V end was cut by 5 bases, the J end by 5 bases, with 9 bases between. The germline V gene encodes CDR1 SGHTA and CDR2 FQGNSA. The CDR3 is 12 amino acids. The CDR3 loop reads CASSQQPYGYTF. As DNA, the CDR3 is TGTGCCAGCAGCCAACAACCATATGGCTACACCTTC.

The chain joins TRBV4-1 to TRBJ2-2; D possibly uses TRBD1 or TRBD2 (6 bases each). V dropped 4 bases and J dropped 0 bases, with 15 bases sitting between them. Germline-derived CDR1 and CDR2 are MGHRA and YSYEKL. The CDR3 is made up of 17 amino acids. The CDR3 DNA reads TGCGCCAGCAGCCGTATCCTCGGGGGCCCGAACACCGGGGAGCTGTTTTTT. This translates into CASSRILGGPNTGELFF.

At least ten counts were recorded for this clonotype. The chain uses TRBV27 and TRBJ2-5, with unresolved D. Germline lookup yields CDR1 MNHEY and CDR2 SMNVEV (reference sequence). Trimming removed 5 bases from V and 0 bases from J, with 7 bases in between. The CDR3 is made up of 13 amino acids. The CDR3 bases are TGTGCCAGCAGTACGAGGTACCAAGAGACCCAGTACTTC. This encodes CASSTRYQETQYF.

DNA of the CDR3: TGCAGTGCTAGGAGGGGACTGGGTTCACCCCTCCACTTT. The encoded protein is CSARRGLGSPLHF. The chain carries TRBV20-1 and TRBJ1-6; possibly TRBD1 for D (5 bases). The germline V gene encodes CDR1 DFQATT and CDR2 SNEGSKA (reference sequence). V was clipped by 3 bases and J by 9 bases, with 12 bases between them. The CDR3 is 13 residues long.

This rearrangement joins TRBV5-5 to TRBJ2-5; D may be TRBD1 or TRBD2 (5 bases each). Deletions cut 0 bases from V and 4 bases from J, with 10 bases between. Germline V gene lookup returns CDR1 SGHKS and CDR2 YYEKEE (reference sequence). The CDR3 is 14 amino acids. The CDR3 spells CASSLEWGSETQYF. In nucleotides, the CDR3 is TGTGCCAGCAGCTTGGAGTGGGGGTCAGAGACCCAGTACTTC.

The V call is TRBV18, the J call TRBJ1-1; a possible D gene is TRBD1 (5 bases). With 4 bases removed from V and 3 bases from J, the gap between germline ends came to 6 bases. The CDR3 spans 12 residues. The germline V gene encodes CDR1 KGHSH and CDR2 LQKENI. CDR3 bases: TGTGCCAGCTCACTAGGGGACACTGAAGCTTTCTTT. Its protein product is CASSLGDTEAFF.

This clonotype showed up many times. The chain couples TRBV7-9 to TRBJ2-7; TRBD1 aligns across 11 bases. The germline V gene has CDR1 SEHNR and CDR2 FQNEAQ (reference sequence). V dropped 4 bases and J dropped 6; count of bases not matched to a gene: 5. The CDR3 covers 14 residues. The CDR3: CASSSRDRGAEQYF. CDR3 in DNA: TGTGCCAGCAGCTCCAGGGACAGGGGGGCCGAGCAGTACTTC.

The chain links TRBV7-3 to TRBJ2-5, with TRBD2 matching over 8 bases. V lost 6 bases, J lost 4 bases, and 7 bases stayed unmatched. The CDR3 runs to 14 residues. Germline V CDR1 and CDR2: SGHTA, FQGTGA. The CDR3 sequence: CASRAGGAGETQYF. The CDR3 DNA sequence: TGTGCCAGCAGAGCCGGGGGGGCGGGAGAGACCCAGTACTTC.

This clonotype was seen ten or more times. This sequence joins TRBV5-1 and TRBJ2-5; D gene ambiguous. V lost 5 bases and J lost 5, with 7 bases in between. Germline-derived CDR1 and CDR2 are SGHRS and YFSETQ. The CDR3 runs to 11 residues. CDR3 sequence: CASSDGETQYF. The CDR3 nucleotides read TGCGCCAGCAGTGATGGGGAGACCCAGTACTTC.

This clonotype was counted only a few times. The chain carries TRBV7-3 and TRBJ1-1, with 8 bases identical to TRBD1. With 4 bases clipped from V and 2 bases from J, the junction kept 3 bases outside the gene matches. Germline values: CDR1 SGHTA, CDR2 FQGTGA. The CDR3 extends over 14 amino acids. The CDR3 region is CASSSGQANTEAFF. For the CDR3, the DNA is TGTGCCAGCAGCTCGGGACAGGCCAACACTGAAGCTTTCTTT.

This clonotype was observed a handful of times. The chain uses TRBV29-1 and TRBJ2-5; 7 bases are shared with TRBD1. CDR1 and CDR2 (germline): SQVTM, ANQGSEA. The length of the CDR3 is 14 residues. The junction had 9 bases not matched to a gene; V was cut back by 0 bases and J by 8 bases. CDR3 sequence: CSVEEGARGFTQYF. In DNA form, the CDR3 reads TGCAGCGTTGAAGAGGGGGCCAGGGGGTTCACCCAGTACTTC.

The rearrangement uses TRBV20-1 and TRBJ2-5; 8 bases agree with TRBD1. Germline values: CDR1 DFQATT, CDR2 SNEGSKA (reference sequence). CDR3 size: 15 residues. The trim removed 6 bases at V and 4 bases at J, leaving 13 bases unmatched. CDR3 sequence: CSALDRVVPTETQYF. In DNA, the CDR3 is TGCAGTGCCCTGGACAGGGTGGTACCGACAGAGACCCAGTACTTC.

This clonotype appeared a few times. This chain uses TRBV7-2 with TRBJ2-5; D is possibly TRBD2 (5 bases). Germline loops: CDR1 SGHTA, CDR2 FQGNSA. V was cut by 4 bases and J by 4 bases, with 13 bases left in between. The CDR3 is 14 residues long. CDR3 coding DNA: TGTGCCAGCAGCTCCACCGGAGGCTTAGAGACCCAGTACTTC. Amino acids: CASSSTGGLETQYF.

The V gene is TRBV7-8, the J gene TRBJ2-3; 9 nucleotides line up with TRBD2. The CDR3 covers 19 residues. V shed 1 base, J shed 1 base, and the junction held 12 bases outside the gene matches. From germline, CDR1 is SGHVS and CDR2 FQNEAQ. The CDR3 here is CASSLVTRGAGGRTDTQYF. The DNA of the CDR3 is TGTGCCAGCAGCTTAGTAACTCGAGGAGCGGGGGGACGCACAGATACGCAGTATTTT.

The chain joins TRBV7-3 to TRBJ2-6; tentatively, D is TRBD2 (5 bases). V lost 2 bases and J lost 2, with 13 bases in between. The CDR3 totals 17 residues. Germline V gene lookup returns CDR1 SGHTA and CDR2 FQGTGA. The CDR3 reads CASSLVGSNTGANVLTF. In DNA, the CDR3 is TGTGCCAGCAGCTTAGTGGGGAGTAACACTGGGGCCAACGTCCTGACTTTC.

CDR3 nucleotide sequence: TGTGCCAGTAGTTCCAGACAGGGAGCAGGCCCGGCGGTTCAGTACTTC. Translated, it gives CASSSRQGAGPAVQYF. The chain combines TRBV19 with TRBJ2-4; 7 positions match TRBD1. Losses at the gene ends were 5 bases for V and 11 bases for J; bases not matched to a gene: 18. CDR1 and CDR2 from the germline V gene are LNHDA and SQIVND (reference sequence). The CDR3 covers 16 residues.